The 10 T cell receptor beta chains given below trace back to one sample, sequenced in a study of regulatory T cells in long-lasting Graves disease. Regarding time point: persistent/refractory GD, antithyroid drugs over 5 years with positive TRAb. Generation of the TCR library employed RNA extracted from PBMCs. The authors built TCR beta libraries using iRepertoire HTBI primers and Arm-PCR of CDR3 regions. A single record per CDR3 protein comes from TCRdb applying MiXCR to the multiplex PCR reads. The sample yields 310,000 or so distinct CDR3 sequences, around 20% seen once. The sequencing used peripheral blood mononuclear cells (PBMCs), collected when the disease was refractory, from a patient treated with antithyroid drugs. All receptors derive from a female donor with Graves disease.

The chain recombines TRBV28 with TRBJ2-2; 13 nucleotides match TRBD2. The CDR3 covers 18 residues. Germline V CDR1 and CDR2: MDHEN, SYDVKM. Unmatched junction bases numbered 11, after V lost 6 bases and J lost 4 bases. CDR3 sequence: CASSRGLAGEMGTGELFF. Written as DNA, the CDR3 is TGTGCCAGCAGCCGCGGACTAGCGGGAGAGATGGGCACCGGGGAGCTGTTTTTT.

This clonotype was found a few times. The chain recombines TRBV5-1 with TRBJ1-1; D is uncertain. CDR3 length: 13 residues. Germline CDR1 is SGHRS and CDR2 is YFSETQ. V was shortened by 1 base and J by 12 bases, with 16 bases between the two germline ends. CDR3 sequence reads: CASSLRWDSITFF. In nucleotides, the CDR3 is TGCGCCAGCAGCTTGAGGTGGGATTCGATTACTTTCTTT.

Ten or more counts support this clonotype. The chain is built from TRBV2 and TRBJ2-6; D is possibly TRBD1 (6 bases). Per the germline V gene, CDR1 is SNHLY and CDR2 is FYNNEI. The CDR3 length is 14 residues. Trimming took off 8 bases at V and 4 bases at J, with 12 bases between the two ends. The CDR3 loop is CASLQGSGANVLTF. In nucleotides, the CDR3 is TGTGCCAGCCTTCAGGGGAGCGGGGCCAACGTCCTGACTTTC.

A word on this clonotype: A single base separates this from a much larger clone, so it may be a read error. The chain is built from TRBV5-6 and TRBJ1-4; 8 nucleotides align to TRBD1. This CDR3 region has 16 residues. Germline loops: CDR1 SGHDT, CDR2 YYEEEE. The J segment lost 4 bases and the V segment lost 4 bases, leaving 9 bases of the junction unmatched. In DNA, the CDR3 is TGTGCCAGCAGCCGAGACAGGGGCTCCGATAATGAAAAACTGTTTTTT. The encoded protein is CASSRDRGSDNEKLFF.

There are many counts of this clonotype. The genes are TRBV28 and TRBJ1-5; D remains unclear. CDR1 is MDHEN, CDR2 SYDVKM, per germline. This CDR3 region has 16 residues. V shed 6 bases and J shed 2 bases, with 17 bases lying between them. The CDR3 loop reads CASSSRYGVGNQPQHF. The CDR3 DNA is TGTGCCAGCAGCAGCCGATATGGGGTTGGCAATCAGCCCCAGCATTTT. Supplemented by reference TRBV28 and TRBJ1-5, the full variable domain reads DVKVTQSSRYLVKRTGEKVFLECVQDMDHENMFWYRQDPGLGLRLIYFSYDVKMKEKGDIPEGYSVSREKKERFSLILESASTNQTSMYLCASSSRYGVGNQPQHFGDGTRLSIL.

This clonotype has just a few counts. The chain combines TRBV20-1 with TRBJ2-7; D is possibly TRBD2 (6 bases). Germline lookup yields CDR1 DFQATT and CDR2 SNEGSKA (reference sequence). The CDR3 sequence is 13 residues long. The CDR3 DNA is TGCAGCCTATCCGGGACTCACAGCGACGAGCAGTACTTC. Amino acid sequence: CSLSGTHSDEQYF.

This chain joins TRBV20-1 and TRBJ2-7; TRBD2 aligns across 8 bases. The length of the CDR3 is 13 residues. Germline lookup yields CDR1 DFQATT and CDR2 SNEGSKA (reference sequence). The ends lost 1 base at V and 3 bases at J; junction bases unmatched: 2. The CDR3 protein is CSARGTSLYEQYF. DNA for the CDR3: TGCAGTGCTAGAGGGACTAGCCTCTACGAGCAGTACTTC.

This clonotype appeared many times. The rearrangement links TRBV7-2 to TRBJ1-2; weak D call: TRBD1 (5 bases). Germline V gene data show CDR1 as SGHTA and CDR2 as FQGNSA. Deletions cut 5 bases from V and 4 bases from J, with 17 bases between. The CDR3 sequence is 15 residues long. The CDR3 is CASSGRPRDLYGYTF. Written as DNA, the CDR3 is TGTGCCAGCAGCGGACGACCCAGGGATCTCTATGGCTACACCTTC.

There are many counts of this clonotype. This chain uses TRBV12-3 or TRBV12-4 with TRBJ1-2, with 9 bases that match TRBD1. The CDR3 extends over 13 amino acids. J was trimmed by 7 bases and V by 5 bases; bases with no gene match: 5. This CDR3 is CASSPGTGRGYTF. The CDR3 DNA is TGTGCCAGCAGTCCGGGGACAGGGCGTGGCTACACCTTC.

This clonotype was found a few times. V and J are TRBV7-2 and TRBJ2-3; D could derive from TRBD1 or TRBD2 (5 bases each). Germline values: CDR1 SGHTA, CDR2 FQGNSA. Between the trimmed V and J ends, which lost 1 base and 5 bases, there was a span of 7 bases. This CDR3 has 13 residues. CDR3 protein: CASSLVGEDTQYF. DNA of the CDR3: TGTGCCAGCAGCTTAGTGGGGGAAGATACGCAGTATTTT. Based on the CDR3 plus reference TRBV7-2 and TRBJ2-3, the full variable domain is GAGVSQSPSNKVTEKGKDVELRCDPISGHTALYWYRQSLGQGLEFLIYFQGNSAPDKSGLPSDRFSAERTGGSVSTLTIQRTQQEDSAVYLCASSLVGEDTQYFGPGTRLTVL.